The entry that follows covers one T cell receptor beta chain sequence. Its antigen is undetermined. A junction end diverges from the germline sequence, so it may reflect a read error. Before regulatory T cell sorting, thawed PBMCs rested overnight at 37°C in around 180 IU/ml IL-2. The data were produced by immunoSEQ multiplex PCR, yet TCRdb's version contains in-frame clones alone and is incomplete. The data contain fewer than 65,000 clones, 80% to 90% of them singletons. These data come from a study of Tregs in tolerant kidney transplant recipients. General study points: The small number of patients limits these findings pending further validation. Donor-specific Treg expansion exceeded global Treg expansion in tolerant patients, suggesting antigen drive. Some patients' samples used different primers over time, so nucleotide sequences weren't comparable.

CDR3 length equals 15 residues. Germline V gives CDR1 SGHAT, CDR2 FQNNGV. Sequences were derived from Tregs from blood, sampled before the transplant. The TCR was taken from a human donor who received a combined kidney and bone marrow transplant. The genes are TRBV11-2 and TRBJ2-1; 12 nucleotides align to TRBD2. CDR3 in amino acids: CASGLGLAGYNEQFF. CDR3 DNA: TGTGCCAGCGGCTTAGGACTAGCGGGATACAATGAGCAGTTCTTC.